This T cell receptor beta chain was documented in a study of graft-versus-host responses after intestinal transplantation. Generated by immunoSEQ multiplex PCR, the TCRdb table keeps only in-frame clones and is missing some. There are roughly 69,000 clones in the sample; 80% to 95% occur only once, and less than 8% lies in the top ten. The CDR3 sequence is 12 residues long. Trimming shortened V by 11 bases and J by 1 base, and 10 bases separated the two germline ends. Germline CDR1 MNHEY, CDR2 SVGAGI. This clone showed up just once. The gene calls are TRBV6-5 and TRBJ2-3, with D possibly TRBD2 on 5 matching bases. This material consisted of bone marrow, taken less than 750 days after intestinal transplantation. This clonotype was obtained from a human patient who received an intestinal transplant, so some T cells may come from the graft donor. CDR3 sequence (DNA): TGTGCCTCACCCGGGGGCACAGATACGCAGTATTTT. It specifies CASPGGTDTQYF.